The T cell receptor (beta chain) under discussion was sequenced for a study of cytomegalovirus exposure and HLA in healthy donors. This clone was observed a few times. Its cognate antigen is unknown. Researchers ran the PCR with 60 Vbeta and 13 Jbeta primers. TCRdb keeps only in-frame clones here, not all; method: immunoSEQ multiplex PCR. This sample carries more than 12,000 clones, 55% to 75% of them seen once, and the ten largest clones take approximately 19%. Study-wide points: Evidence from a later analysis indicated that most CMV-associated TCR beta chains looked HLA-restricted. Researchers reported in a later analysis that common viral pathogens appeared linked to several top clusters.

This receptor was identified in a woman in her 50s in good health and CMV-seropositive. Material: PBMCs.

The CDR3 DNA reads as TGCAGCGTTCAACTGGCGGTTCAAGAGACCCAGTACTTC. This gives the protein CSVQLAVQETQYF. The V gene is TRBV29-1, the J gene TRBJ2-5; no clear D. The CDR3 runs 13 residues. V was cut by 5 bases and J by 2 bases, with 12 bases left in between. Germline CDR1 SQVTM, CDR2 ANQGSEA.